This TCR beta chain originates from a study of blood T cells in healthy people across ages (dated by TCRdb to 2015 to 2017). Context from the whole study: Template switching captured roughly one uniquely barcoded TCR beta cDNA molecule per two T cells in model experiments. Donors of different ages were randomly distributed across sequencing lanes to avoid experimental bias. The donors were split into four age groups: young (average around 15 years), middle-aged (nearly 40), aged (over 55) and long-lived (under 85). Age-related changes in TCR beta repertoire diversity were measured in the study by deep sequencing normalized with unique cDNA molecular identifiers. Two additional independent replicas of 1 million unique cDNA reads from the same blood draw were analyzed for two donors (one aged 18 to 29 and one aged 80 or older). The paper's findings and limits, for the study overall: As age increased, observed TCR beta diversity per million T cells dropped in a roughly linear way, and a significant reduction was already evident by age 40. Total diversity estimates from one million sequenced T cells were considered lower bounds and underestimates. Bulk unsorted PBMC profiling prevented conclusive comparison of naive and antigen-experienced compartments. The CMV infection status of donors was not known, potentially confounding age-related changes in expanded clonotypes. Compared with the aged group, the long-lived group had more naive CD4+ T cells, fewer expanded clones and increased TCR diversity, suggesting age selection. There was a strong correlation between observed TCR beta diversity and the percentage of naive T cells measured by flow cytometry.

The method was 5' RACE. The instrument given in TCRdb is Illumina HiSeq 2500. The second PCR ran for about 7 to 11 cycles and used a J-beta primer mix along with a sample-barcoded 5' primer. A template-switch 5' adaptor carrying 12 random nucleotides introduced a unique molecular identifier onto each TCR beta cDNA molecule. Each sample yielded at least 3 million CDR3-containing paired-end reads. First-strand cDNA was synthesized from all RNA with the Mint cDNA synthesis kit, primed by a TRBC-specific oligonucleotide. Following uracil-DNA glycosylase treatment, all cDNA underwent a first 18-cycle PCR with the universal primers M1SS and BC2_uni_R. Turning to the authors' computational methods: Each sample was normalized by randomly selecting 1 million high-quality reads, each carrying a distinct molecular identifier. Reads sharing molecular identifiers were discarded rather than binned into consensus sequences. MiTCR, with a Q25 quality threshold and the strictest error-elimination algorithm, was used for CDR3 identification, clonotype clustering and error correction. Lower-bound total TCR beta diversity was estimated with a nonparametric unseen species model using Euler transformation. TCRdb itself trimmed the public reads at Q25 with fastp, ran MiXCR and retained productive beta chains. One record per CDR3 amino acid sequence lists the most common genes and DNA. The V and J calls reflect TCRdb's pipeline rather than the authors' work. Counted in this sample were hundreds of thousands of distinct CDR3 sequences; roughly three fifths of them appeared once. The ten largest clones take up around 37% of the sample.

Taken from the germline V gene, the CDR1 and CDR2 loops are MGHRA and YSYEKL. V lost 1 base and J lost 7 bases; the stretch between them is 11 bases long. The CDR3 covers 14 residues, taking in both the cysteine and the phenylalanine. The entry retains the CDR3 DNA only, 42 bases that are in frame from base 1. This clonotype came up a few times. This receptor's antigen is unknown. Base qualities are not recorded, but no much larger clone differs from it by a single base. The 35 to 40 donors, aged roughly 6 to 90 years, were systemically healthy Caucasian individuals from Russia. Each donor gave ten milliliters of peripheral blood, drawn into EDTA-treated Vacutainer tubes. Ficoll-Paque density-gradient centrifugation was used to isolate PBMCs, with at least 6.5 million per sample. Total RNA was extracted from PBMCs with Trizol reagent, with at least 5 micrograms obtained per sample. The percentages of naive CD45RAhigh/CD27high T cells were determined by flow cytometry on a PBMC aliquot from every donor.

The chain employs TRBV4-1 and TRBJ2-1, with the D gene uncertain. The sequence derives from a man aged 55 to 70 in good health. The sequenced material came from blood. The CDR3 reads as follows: CASSQGGSRNEQFF. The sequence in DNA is TGCGCCAGCAGCCAAGGAGGATCAAGGAATGAGCAGTTCTTC.